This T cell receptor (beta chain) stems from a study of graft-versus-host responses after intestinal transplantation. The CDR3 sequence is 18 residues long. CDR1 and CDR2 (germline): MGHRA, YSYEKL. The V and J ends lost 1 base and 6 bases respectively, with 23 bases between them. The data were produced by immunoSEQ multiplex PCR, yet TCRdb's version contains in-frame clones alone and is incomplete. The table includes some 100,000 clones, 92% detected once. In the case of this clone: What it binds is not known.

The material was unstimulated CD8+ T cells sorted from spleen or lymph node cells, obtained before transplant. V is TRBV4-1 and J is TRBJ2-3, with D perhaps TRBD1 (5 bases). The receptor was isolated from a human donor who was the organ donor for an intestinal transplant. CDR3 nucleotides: TGCGCCAGCAGCCAAGTTCCTTCAGGACAATTTCGGTGGGATACGCAGTATTTT. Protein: CASSQVPSGQFRWDTQYF.